This TCR beta chain appears in the sequencing data of a study of OX40 agonist ivuxolimab in advanced cancers. Overall study: Patients with hepatocellular carcinoma, melanoma, renal cell or head and neck cancer made up the dose-escalation patients. Study-level points and caveats: Normalized T-cell clonal expansion was also low in some nonresponders.

This CDR3 region has 16 residues. Germline CDR1 reads SGHNT; CDR2 reads YYREEE (reference sequence). V gave up 2 bases and J gave up 7 bases, with 18 bases separating them. Repertoires were generated with immunoSEQ multiplex PCR, while TCRdb's copy carries only in-frame clones and drops some. The data show about 65,000 clones, with 80% to 90% seen just once and approximately 0.4% held by the top ten. Comments on this clone: Its specificity is unknown.

Peripheral blood came from all dose cohorts at three timepoints. The TCR originated in an adult with an advanced solid tumor such as melanoma, head and neck, liver or kidney cancer. The source was CD4+ or CD8+ T cells sorted from blood, collected in a trial of the OX40 agonist ivuxolimab. V usage is TRBV5-4 and J usage is TRBJ2-2; D gene unclear. The CDR3 spells CASSFSETAFGGELFF. DNA for the CDR3: TGTGCCAGCAGCTTCTCGGAGACGGCTTTCGGCGGGGAGCTGTTTTTT.